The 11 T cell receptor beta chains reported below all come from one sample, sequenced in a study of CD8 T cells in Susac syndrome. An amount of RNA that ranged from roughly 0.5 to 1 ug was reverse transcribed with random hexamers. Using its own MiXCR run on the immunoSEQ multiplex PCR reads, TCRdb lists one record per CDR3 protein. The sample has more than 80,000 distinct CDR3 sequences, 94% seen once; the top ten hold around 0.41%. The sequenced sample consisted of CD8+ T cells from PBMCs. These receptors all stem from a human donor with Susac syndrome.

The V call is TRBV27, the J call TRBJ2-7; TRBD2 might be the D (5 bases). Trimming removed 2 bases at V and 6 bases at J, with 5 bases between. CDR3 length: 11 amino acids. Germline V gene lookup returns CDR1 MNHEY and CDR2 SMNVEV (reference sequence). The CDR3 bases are TGTGCCAGCAGTTTAGAGGGCGAGCAGTACTTC. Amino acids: CASSLEGEQYF.

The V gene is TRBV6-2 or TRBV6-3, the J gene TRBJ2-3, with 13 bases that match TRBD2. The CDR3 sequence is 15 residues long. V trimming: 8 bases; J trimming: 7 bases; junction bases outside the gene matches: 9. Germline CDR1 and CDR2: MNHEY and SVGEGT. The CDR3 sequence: CASCSGTSGDNTQYF. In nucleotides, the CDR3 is TGTGCCAGCTGCTCCGGGACTAGCGGGGACAATACGCAGTATTTT.

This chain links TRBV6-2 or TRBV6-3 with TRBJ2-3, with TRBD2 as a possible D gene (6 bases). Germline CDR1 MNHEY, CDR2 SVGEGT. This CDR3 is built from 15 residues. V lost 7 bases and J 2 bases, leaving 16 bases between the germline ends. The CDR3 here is CASTRGSSDTDTQYF. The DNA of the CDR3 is TGTGCCAGCACCCGGGGGTCATCGGACACAGATACGCAGTATTTT.

The CDR3 region is CASSPKRGGGYEQYF. CDR3 bases: TGTGCCAGCAGTCCCAAGCGGGGGGGCGGCTACGAGCAGTACTTC. The gene calls are TRBV12-3 or TRBV12-4 and TRBJ2-7, with TRBD2 matching over 10 bases. V was pared by 5 bases and J by 3 bases, with 7 bases of the junction left unmatched. The CDR3 contains 15 residues.

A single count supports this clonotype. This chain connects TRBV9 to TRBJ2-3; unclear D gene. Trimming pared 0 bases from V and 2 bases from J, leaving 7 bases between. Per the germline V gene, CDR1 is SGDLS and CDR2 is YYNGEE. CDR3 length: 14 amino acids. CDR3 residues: CASSVDSYTDTQYF. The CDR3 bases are TGTGCCAGCAGCGTAGATAGCTACACAGATACGCAGTATTTT.

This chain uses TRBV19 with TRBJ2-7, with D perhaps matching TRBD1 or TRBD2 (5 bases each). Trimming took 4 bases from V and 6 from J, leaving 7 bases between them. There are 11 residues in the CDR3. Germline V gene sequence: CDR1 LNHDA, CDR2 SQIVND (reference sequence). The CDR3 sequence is CASSNGGEQYF. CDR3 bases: TGTGCCAGTAGTAATGGGGGCGAGCAGTACTTC. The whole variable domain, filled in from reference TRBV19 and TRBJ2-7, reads DGGITQSPKYLFRKEGQNVTLSCEQNLNHDAMYWYRQDPGQGLRLIYYSQIVNDFQKGDIAEGYSVSREKKESFPLTVTSAQKNPTAFYLCASSNGGEQYFGPGTRLTVT.

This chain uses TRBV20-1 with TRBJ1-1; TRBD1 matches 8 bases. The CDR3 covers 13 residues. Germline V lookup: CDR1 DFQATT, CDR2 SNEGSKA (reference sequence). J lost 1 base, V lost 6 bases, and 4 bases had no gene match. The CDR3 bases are TGCAGTGCCCCGACAGGGGAGAACACTGAAGCTTTCTTT. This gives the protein CSAPTGENTEAFF.

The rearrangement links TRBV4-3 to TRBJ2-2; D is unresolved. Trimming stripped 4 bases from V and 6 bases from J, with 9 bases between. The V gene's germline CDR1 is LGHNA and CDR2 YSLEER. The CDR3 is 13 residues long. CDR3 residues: CASSPPAPGELFF. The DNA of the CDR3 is TGCGCCAGCAGCCCGCCAGCCCCCGGGGAGCTGTTTTTT.

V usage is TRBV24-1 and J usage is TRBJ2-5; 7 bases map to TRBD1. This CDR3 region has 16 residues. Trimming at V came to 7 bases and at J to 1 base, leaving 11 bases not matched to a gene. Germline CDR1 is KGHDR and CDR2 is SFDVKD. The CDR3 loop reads CATSKRDRALQETQYF. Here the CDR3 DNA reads TGTGCCACCAGCAAACGTGACAGGGCCCTCCAAGAGACCCAGTACTTC.

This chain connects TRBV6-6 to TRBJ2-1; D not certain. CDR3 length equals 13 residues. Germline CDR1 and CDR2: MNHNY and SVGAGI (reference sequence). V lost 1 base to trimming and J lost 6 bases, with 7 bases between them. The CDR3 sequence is CASSYLAGNEQFF. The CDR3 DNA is TGTGCCAGCAGTTACTTAGCCGGCAATGAGCAGTTCTTC.

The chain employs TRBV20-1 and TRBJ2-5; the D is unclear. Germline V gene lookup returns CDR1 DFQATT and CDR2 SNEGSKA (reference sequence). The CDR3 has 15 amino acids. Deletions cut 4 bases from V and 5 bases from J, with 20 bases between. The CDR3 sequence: CSAKAQPRVWETQYF. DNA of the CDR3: TGCAGTGCTAAAGCTCAGCCGCGTGTGTGGGAGACCCAGTACTTC.